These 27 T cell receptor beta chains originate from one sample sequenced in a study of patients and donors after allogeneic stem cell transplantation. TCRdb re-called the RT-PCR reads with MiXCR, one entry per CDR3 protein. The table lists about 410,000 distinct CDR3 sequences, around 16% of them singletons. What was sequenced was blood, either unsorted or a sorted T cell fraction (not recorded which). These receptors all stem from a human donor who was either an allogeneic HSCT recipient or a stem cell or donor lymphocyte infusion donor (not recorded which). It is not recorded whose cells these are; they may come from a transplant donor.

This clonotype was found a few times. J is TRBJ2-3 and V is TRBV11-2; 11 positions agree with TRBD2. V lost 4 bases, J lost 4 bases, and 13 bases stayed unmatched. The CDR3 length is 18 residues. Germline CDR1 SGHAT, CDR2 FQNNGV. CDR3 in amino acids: CASSSGPASGGYSDTQYF. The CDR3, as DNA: TGTGCCAGCAGCTCAGGTCCCGCTAGCGGGGGGTATTCAGATACGCAGTATTTT.

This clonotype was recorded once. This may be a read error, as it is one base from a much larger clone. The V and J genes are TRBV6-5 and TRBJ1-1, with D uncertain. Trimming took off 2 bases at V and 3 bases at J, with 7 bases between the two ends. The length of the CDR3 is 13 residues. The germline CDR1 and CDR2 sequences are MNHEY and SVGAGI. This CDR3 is CASSYGLYTEAFF. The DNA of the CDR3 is TGTGCCAGCAGTTACGGGTTGTACACTGAAGCTTTCTTT.

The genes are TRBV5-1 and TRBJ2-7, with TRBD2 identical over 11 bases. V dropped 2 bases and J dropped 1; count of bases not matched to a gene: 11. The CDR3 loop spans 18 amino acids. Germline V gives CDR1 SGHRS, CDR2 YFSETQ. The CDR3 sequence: CASSLLLAGDGRSYEQYF. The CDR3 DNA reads TGCGCCAGCAGCTTATTACTAGCGGGAGACGGTAGGTCCTACGAGCAGTACTTC.

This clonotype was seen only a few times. The CDR3 nucleotides are TGTGCCAGCAGTGCCCTCGAGGGGGGGGAGCGGTCACCCCTCCACTTT. It codes for CASSALEGGERSPLHF. The gene calls are TRBV25-1 and TRBJ1-6; tentative D call: TRBD1 (6 bases). V lost 4 bases to trimming and J lost 10 bases, with 20 bases between them. Germline V gives CDR1 MGHDK, CDR2 SYGVNS. The CDR3 is 16 residues long.

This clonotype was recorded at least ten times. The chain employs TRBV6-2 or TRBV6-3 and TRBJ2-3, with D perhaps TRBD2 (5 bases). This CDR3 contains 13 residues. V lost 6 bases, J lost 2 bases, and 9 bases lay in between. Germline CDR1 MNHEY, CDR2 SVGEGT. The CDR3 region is CASSWTDTDTQYF. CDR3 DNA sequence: TGTGCCAGCAGCTGGACTGACACAGATACGCAGTATTTT.

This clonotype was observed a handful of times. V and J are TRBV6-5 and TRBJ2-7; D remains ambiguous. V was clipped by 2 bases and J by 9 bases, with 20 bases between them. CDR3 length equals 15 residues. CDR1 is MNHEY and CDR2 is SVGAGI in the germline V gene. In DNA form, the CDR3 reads TGTGCCAGCAGTTACCGCAGCTGGGTTGATGTCGGGCAGTACTTC. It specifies CASSYRSWVDVGQYF.

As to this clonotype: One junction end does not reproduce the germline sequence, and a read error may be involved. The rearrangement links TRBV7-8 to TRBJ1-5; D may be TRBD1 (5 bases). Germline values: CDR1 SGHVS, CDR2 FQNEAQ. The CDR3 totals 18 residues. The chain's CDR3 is CASTPGLFGPYSNQPKHF. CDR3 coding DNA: TGTGCCAGCACCCCGGGACTTTTCGGTCCCTATAGCAATCAGCCCAAGCATTTT.

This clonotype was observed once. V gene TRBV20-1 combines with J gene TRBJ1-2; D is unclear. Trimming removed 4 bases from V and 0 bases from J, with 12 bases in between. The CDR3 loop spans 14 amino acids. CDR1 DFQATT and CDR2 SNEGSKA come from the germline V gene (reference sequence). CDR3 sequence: CSATPMAANYGYTF. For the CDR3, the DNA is TGCAGTGCTACCCCCATGGCAGCTAACTATGGCTACACCTTC.

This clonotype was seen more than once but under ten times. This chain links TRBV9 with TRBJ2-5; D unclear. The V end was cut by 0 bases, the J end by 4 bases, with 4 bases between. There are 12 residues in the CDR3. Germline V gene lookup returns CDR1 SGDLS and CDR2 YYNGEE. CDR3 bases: TGTGCCAGCAGCGTAGCAGGAGAGACCCAGTACTTC. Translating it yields CASSVAGETQYF. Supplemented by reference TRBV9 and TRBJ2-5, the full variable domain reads DSGVTQTPKHLITATGQRVTLRCSPRSGDLSVYWYQQSLDQGLQFLIQYYNGEERAKGNILERFSAQQFPDLHSELNLSSLELGDSALYFCASSVAGETQYFGPGTRLLVL.

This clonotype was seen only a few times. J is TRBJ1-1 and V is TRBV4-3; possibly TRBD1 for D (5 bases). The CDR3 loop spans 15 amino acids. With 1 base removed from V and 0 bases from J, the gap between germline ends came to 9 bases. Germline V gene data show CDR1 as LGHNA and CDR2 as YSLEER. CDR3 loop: CASSQGGTVNTEAFF. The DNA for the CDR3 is TGCGCCAGCAGCCAAGGTGGGACGGTGAACACTGAAGCTTTCTTT.

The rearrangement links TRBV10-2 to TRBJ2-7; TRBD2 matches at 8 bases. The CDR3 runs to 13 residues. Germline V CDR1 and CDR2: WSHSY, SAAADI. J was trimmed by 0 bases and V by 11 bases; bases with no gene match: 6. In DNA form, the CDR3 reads TGCGCCGGGGCCGGACTAGCCTCCTACGAGCAGTACTTC. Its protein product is CAGAGLASYEQYF.

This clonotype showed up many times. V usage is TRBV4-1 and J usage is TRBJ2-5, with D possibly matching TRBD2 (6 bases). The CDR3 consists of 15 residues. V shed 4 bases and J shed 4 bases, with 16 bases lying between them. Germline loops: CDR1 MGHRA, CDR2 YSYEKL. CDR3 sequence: CASSPGLLSLETQYF. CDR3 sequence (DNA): TGCGCCAGCAGCCCGGGACTTCTGAGTCTAGAGACCCAGTACTTC.

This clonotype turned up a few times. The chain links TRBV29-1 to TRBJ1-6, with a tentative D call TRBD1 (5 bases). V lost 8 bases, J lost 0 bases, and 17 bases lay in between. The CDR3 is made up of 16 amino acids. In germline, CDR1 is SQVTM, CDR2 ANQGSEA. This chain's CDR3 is CSPWDGLSSYNSPLHF. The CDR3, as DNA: TGCAGCCCTTGGGACGGTTTAAGCTCCTATAATTCACCCCTCCACTTT.

The CDR3 nucleotides are TGCGCCAGCAGCCTCCTGGGGGCTAGCGGGAACTCCTACGAGCAGTACTTC. Protein product: CASSLLGASGNSYEQYF. This chain connects TRBV4-1 to TRBJ2-7, with 9 positions matching TRBD2. The CDR3 spans 17 residues. The V gene end was trimmed by 4 bases and the J gene end by 0 bases; junction bases not matched to a gene: 10. Germline V gene lookup returns CDR1 MGHRA and CDR2 YSYEKL.

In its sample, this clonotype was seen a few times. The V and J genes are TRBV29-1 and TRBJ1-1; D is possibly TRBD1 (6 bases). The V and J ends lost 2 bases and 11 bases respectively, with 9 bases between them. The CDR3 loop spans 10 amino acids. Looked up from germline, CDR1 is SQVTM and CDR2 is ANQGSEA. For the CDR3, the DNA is TGCAGCGTTGAACGAGGGGGTGCTTTCTTT. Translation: CSVERGGAFF.

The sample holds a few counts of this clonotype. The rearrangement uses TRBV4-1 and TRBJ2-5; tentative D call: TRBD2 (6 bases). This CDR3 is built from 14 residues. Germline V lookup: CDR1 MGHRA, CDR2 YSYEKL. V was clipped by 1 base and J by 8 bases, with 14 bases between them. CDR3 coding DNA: TGCGCCAGCAGCCAAGTTTTAGCGGTGGAAACCCAGTACTTC. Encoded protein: CASSQVLAVETQYF.

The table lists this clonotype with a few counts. The CDR3 DNA follows: TGCAGTGCTAGATCCCCCGGGACTAGCGGGGGGAGCTCCTACAATGAGCAGTTCTTC. Translation gives CSARSPGTSGGSSYNEQFF. The chain employs TRBV20-1 and TRBJ2-1, with 15 bases matching TRBD2. Germline V gives CDR1 DFQATT, CDR2 SNEGSKA (reference sequence). The CDR3 is 19 residues long. J gave up 0 bases and V 2 bases, and 8 bases lay outside the gene matches.

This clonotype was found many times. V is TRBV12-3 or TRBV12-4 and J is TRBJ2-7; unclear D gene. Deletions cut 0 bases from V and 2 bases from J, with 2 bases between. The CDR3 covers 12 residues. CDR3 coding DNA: TGTGCCAGCAGTTTAGCAACCTACGAGCAGTACTTC. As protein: CASSLATYEQYF.

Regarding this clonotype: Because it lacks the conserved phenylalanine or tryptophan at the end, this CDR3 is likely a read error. Here the CDR3 DNA reads TGCGCCAGCAGCTTGTTGTCAGGGATTGGCGAGCAGTACTCC. It encodes CASSLLSGIGEQYS. The chain has TRBV5-1 and TRBJ2-7; tentatively, D is TRBD1 (5 bases). V dropped 1 base and J dropped 6 bases, with 14 bases sitting between them. Germline loops: CDR1 SGHRS, CDR2 YFSETQ. This CDR3 spans 14 amino acids.

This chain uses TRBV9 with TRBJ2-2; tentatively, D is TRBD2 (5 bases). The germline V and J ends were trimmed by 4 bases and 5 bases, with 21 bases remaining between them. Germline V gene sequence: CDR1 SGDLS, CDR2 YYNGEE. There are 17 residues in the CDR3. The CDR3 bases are TGTGCCAGCAGCCTCCACTCAGAGGGTGCCGTGACCGGGGAGCTGTTTTTT. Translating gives CASSLHSEGAVTGELFF. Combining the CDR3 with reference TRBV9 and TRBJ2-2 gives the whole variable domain DSGVTQTPKHLITATGQRVTLRCSPRSGDLSVYWYQQSLDQGLQFLIQYYNGEERAKGNILERFSAQQFPDLHSELNLSSLELGDSALYFCASSLHSEGAVTGELFFGEGSRLTVL.

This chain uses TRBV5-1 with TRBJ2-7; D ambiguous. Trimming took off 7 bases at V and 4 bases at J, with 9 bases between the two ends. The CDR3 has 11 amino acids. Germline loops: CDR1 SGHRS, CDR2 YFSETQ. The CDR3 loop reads CASRDGYEQYF. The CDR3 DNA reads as TGCGCCAGCCGAGACGGATACGAGCAGTACTTC.

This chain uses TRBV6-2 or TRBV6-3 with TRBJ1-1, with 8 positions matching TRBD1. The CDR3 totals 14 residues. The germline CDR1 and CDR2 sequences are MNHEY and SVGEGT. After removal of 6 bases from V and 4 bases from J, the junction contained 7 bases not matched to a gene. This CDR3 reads CASRLGQVATEAFF. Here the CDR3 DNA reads TGTGCCAGCAGACTGGGACAGGTAGCCACTGAAGCTTTCTTT.

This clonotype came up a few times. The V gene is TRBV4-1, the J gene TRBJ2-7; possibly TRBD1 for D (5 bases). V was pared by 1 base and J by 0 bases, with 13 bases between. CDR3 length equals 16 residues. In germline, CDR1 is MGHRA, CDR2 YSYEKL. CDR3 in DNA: TGCGCCAGCAGCCAAGCTTCCGGACAAAGCTCCTACGAGCAGTACTTC. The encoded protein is CASSQASGQSSYEQYF.

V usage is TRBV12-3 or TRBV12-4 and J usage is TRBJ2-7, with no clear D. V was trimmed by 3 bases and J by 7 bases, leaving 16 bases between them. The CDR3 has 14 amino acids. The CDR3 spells CASSFRVLEGEQYF. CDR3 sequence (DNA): TGTGCCAGCAGTTTCCGGGTCCTCGAAGGGGAGCAGTACTTC.

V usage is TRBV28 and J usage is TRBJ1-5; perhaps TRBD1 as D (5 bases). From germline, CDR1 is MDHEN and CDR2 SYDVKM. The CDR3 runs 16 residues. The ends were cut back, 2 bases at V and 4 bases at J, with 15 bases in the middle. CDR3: CASSLRAGMANQPQHF. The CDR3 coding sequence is TGTGCCAGCAGTTTAAGGGCAGGGATGGCGAATCAGCCCCAGCATTTT.

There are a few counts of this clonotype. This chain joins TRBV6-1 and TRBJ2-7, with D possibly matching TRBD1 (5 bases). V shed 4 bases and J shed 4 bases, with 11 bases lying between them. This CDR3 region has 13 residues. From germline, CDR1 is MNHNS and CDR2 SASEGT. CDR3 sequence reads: CASSVSTEYEQYF. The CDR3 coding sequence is TGTGCCAGCAGTGTATCGACAGAGTACGAGCAGTACTTC.

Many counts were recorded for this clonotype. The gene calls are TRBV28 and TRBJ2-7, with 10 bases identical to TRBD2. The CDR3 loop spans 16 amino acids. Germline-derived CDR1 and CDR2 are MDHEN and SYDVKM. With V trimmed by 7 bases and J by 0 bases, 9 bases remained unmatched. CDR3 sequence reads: CASKLAGVGYSYEQYF. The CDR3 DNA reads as TGTGCCAGCAAGCTAGCGGGAGTAGGGTACTCCTACGAGCAGTACTTC.